This is a list of T cell receptor beta chains from one sample in a study of cytomegalovirus exposure and HLA in healthy donors. Profiling relied on immunoSEQ multiplex PCR, and the TCRdb table lists in-frame clones only, not all of them. The repertoire holds around 150,000 clones, with around 76% as singletons. The material sequenced was PBMCs. Receptor source: a female donor in good health and CMV-seronegative. Both conserved end residues are part of each CDR3. D genes are given only for firm matches. Where a row states a size, it is once, few, many or the class of an expanded clone; other rows omit it.

size: -; D: TRBD1; V: TRBV2; J: TRBJ1-5; CDR3: CASSGTGGQPQHF; DNA: TGTGCCAGCTCAGGGACAGGGGGTCAGCCCCAGCATTTT
size: -; D: TRBD1; V: TRBV5-1; J: TRBJ1-4; CDR3: CASSWGTGKGEKLFF; DNA: TGCGCCAGCAGCTGGGGGACAGGGAAAGGCGAAAAACTGTTTTTT
size: -; D: TRBD2; V: TRBV25-1; J: TRBJ2-5; CDR3: CASGGLAGGETQYF; DNA: TGTGCCAGCGGGGGACTAGCGGGGGGAGAGACCCAGTACTTC
size: once; D: -; V: TRBV27; J: TRBJ2-1; CDR3: CASSYVSYNEQFF; DNA: TGTGCCAGCAGTTACGTCAGTTACAATGAGCAGTTCTTC
size: -; D: TRBD1; V: TRBV27; J: TRBJ1-1; CDR3: CASSNTQGDTEAFF; DNA: TGTGCCAGCAGCAATACCCAGGGGGACACTGAAGCTTTCTTT
size: once; D: -; V: TRBV7-2; J: TRBJ2-6; CDR3: CASSVGLLSGANVLTF; DNA: TGTGCCAGCAGCGTGGGACTGCTCTCTGGGGCCAACGTCCTGACTTTC
size: -; D: TRBD1; V: TRBV10-1; J: TRBJ1-2; CDR3: CASSADRDPYGYTF; DNA: TGCGCCAGCAGCGCTGACAGGGATCCCTATGGCTACACCTTC
size: -; D: -; V: TRBV15; J: TRBJ2-6; CDR3: CATSRDRSSGANVLTF; DNA: TGTGCCACCAGCAGAGATCGGAGCTCTGGGGCCAACGTCCTGACTTTC
size: -; D: -; V: TRBV27; J: TRBJ1-2; CDR3: CASSLGTGQYYGYTF; DNA: TGTGCCAGCAGTTTGGGGACCGGACAGTACTATGGCTACACCTTC
size: -; D: TRBD2; V: TRBV6-1; J: TRBJ2-2; CDR3: CASSARAAGGGELFF; DNA: TGTGCCAGCAGTGCCCGGGCAGCGGGGGGAGGGGAGCTGTTTTTT
size: -; D: -; V: TRBV2; J: TRBJ1-5; CDR3: CASSEARGPQHF; DNA: TGTGCCAGCAGTGAAGCACGGGGGCCCCAGCATTTT
size: -; D: TRBD1; V: TRBV7-9; J: TRBJ1-1; CDR3: CASSPPGGSYTEAFF; DNA: TGTGCCAGCAGCCCGCCAGGGGGATCGTACACTGAAGCTTTCTTT
size: once; D: TRBD2; V: TRBV30; J: TRBJ2-2; CDR3: CAWSVWRGGVDTGELFF; DNA: TGTGCCTGGAGTGTTTGGCGGGGGGGCGTGGACACCGGGGAGCTGTTTTTT
size: few; D: TRBD2; V: TRBV2; J: TRBJ2-1; CDR3: CASKREDNEQFF; DNA: TGTGCCTCTAAGCGGGAGGACAATGAGCAGTTCTTC
size: -; D: TRBD1; V: TRBV14; J: TRBJ1-1; CDR3: CASSRSMTGILGEAFF; DNA: TGTGCCAGCAGCCGATCGATGACAGGGATCTTGGGTGAAGCTTTCTTT
size: few; D: -; V: TRBV10-1; J: TRBJ2-1; CDR3: CASSEGSHEQFF; DNA: TGCGCCAGCAGTGAGGGGAGTCATGAGCAGTTCTTC
size: -; D: TRBD2; V: TRBV6-5; J: TRBJ2-5; CDR3: CASSRLAGGQETQYF; DNA: TGTGCCAGCAGTAGGCTAGCGGGGGGCCAAGAGACCCAGTACTTC
size: once; D: TRBD2; V: TRBV7-2; J: TRBJ2-3; CDR3: CASSLWHLAGGPDTQYF; DNA: TGTGCCAGCAGCTTATGGCACCTAGCGGGGGGGCCAGATACGCAGTATTTT
size: -; D: TRBD2; V: TRBV28; J: TRBJ2-2; CDR3: CASRTSLNTGELFF; DNA: TGTGCCAGTAGGACTAGCCTCAACACCGGGGAGCTGTTTTTT
size: -; D: -; V: TRBV9; J: TRBJ1-3; CDR3: CASSASSQGNTIYF; DNA: TGTGCCAGCAGCGCATCGTCGCAGGGGAACACCATATATTTT
size: -; D: TRBD1; V: TRBV5-1; J: TRBJ2-5; CDR3: CASSLDRDQETQYF; DNA: TGCGCCAGCAGTTTAGACAGGGACCAAGAGACCCAGTACTTC
size: -; D: -; V: TRBV7-3; J: TRBJ1-1; CDR3: CASSGAGGTEAFF; DNA: TGTGCCAGCAGCGGGGCCGGGGGCACTGAAGCTTTCTTT
size: -; D: TRBD2; V: TRBV7-3; J: TRBJ2-7; CDR3: CASSHGGGQSYEQYF; DNA: TGTGCCAGCAGCCACGGCGGGGGGCAGTCCTACGAGCAGTACTTC
size: -; D: -; V: TRBV5-1; J: TRBJ2-7; CDR3: CASSRDTLVSSYEQYF; DNA: TGCGCCAGCAGCCGCGACACACTAGTTTCCTCCTACGAGCAGTACTTC
size: -; D: -; V: TRBV9; J: TRBJ2-7; CDR3: CANSRFRSYEQYF; DNA: TGTGCCAACTCGAGGTTTCGGTCCTACGAGCAGTACTTC
size: -; D: -; V: TRBV19; J: TRBJ1-1; CDR3: CASTMGGGATEAFF; DNA: TGTGCCAGTACCATGGGAGGGGGGGCCACTGAAGCTTTCTTT
size: -; D: -; V: TRBV7-3; J: TRBJ1-1; CDR3: CASSEYRSTEAFF; DNA: TGTGCCAGCAGCGAATACAGGAGCACTGAAGCTTTCTTT
size: -; D: TRBD2; V: TRBV6-5; J: TRBJ2-2; CDR3: CAVGTSGTGELFF; DNA: TGTGCCGTGGGGACTAGCGGTACCGGGGAGCTGTTTTTT
size: few; D: -; V: TRBV5-1; J: TRBJ1-1; CDR3: CASSFSGDTEAFF; DNA: TGCGCCAGCAGCTTCTCCGGGGACACTGAAGCTTTCTTT
size: -; D: TRBD1; V: TRBV7-2; J: TRBJ1-2; CDR3: CASSLWTGTGGYTF; DNA: TGTGCCAGCAGCTTATGGACAGGGACGGGTGGCTACACCTTC
size: few; D: -; V: TRBV4-2; J: TRBJ1-1; CDR3: CASSRGQTNTEAFF; DNA: TGTGCCAGCAGCCGGGGACAAACGAACACTGAAGCTTTCTTT
size: once; D: TRBD1; V: TRBV10-3; J: TRBJ1-2; CDR3: CAITVDRVRGYTF; DNA: TGTGCCATCACCGTAGACAGGGTTCGTGGCTACACCTTC
size: -; D: -; V: TRBV5-6; J: TRBJ2-5; CDR3: CASSPIGRGGGIQETQYF; DNA: TGTGCCAGCAGCCCCATTGGGAGGGGGGGCGGGATTCAAGAGACCCAGTACTTC
size: -; D: -; V: TRBV29-1; J: TRBJ1-1; CDR3: CSVEGLMNTEAFF; DNA: TGCAGCGTTGAAGGCCTAATGAACACTGAAGCTTTCTTT
size: -; D: TRBD1; V: TRBV6-5; J: TRBJ1-2; CDR3: CASRGQGFLSGYTF; DNA: TGTGCCAGCAGGGGACAGGGTTTTTTGAGTGGCTACACCTTC
size: -; D: -; V: TRBV7-2; J: TRBJ1-1; CDR3: CASSLASGDTEAFF; DNA: TGTGCCAGCAGCTTAGCAAGCGGTGACACTGAAGCTTTCTTT
size: -; D: -; V: TRBV21-1; J: TRBJ1-6; CDR3: CASSRPRWRPFRRNSPLHF; DNA: TGTGCCAGCAGCCGTCCGCGATGGCGTCCTTTCAGGAGGAATTCACCCCTCCACTTT
size: -; D: -; V: TRBV2; J: TRBJ1-1; CDR3: CASSGLPGHTNTEAFF; DNA: TGTGCCAGCAGTGGCCTACCGGGACACACGAACACTGAAGCTTTCTTT
size: -; D: TRBD1; V: TRBV27; J: TRBJ2-7; CDR3: CASSSHRDRSYEQYF; DNA: TGTGCCAGCAGTTCGCACCGGGACAGGTCCTACGAGCAGTACTTC
size: -; D: TRBD2; V: TRBV29-1; J: TRBJ2-3; CDR3: CSVELAGGSTDTQYF; DNA: TGCAGCGTTGAACTAGCGGGGGGGAGCACAGATACGCAGTATTTT
size: once; D: -; V: TRBV28; J: TRBJ1-2; CDR3: CASSIFTGTYGYTF; DNA: TGTGCCAGCAGTATATTCACAGGGACCTATGGCTACACCTTC
size: -; D: -; V: TRBV5-5; J: TRBJ1-2; CDR3: CASSLEAGINYGYTF; DNA: TGTGCCAGCAGCTTGGAGGCGGGGATTAACTATGGCTACACCTTC
size: -; D: TRBD2; V: TRBV5-1; J: TRBJ2-5; CDR3: CASSLGGGYETQYF; DNA: TGCGCCAGCAGCTTGGGCGGGGGGTATGAGACCCAGTACTTC
size: -; D: TRBD1; V: TRBV6-1; J: TRBJ1-1; CDR3: CASPTGGMDTEAFF; DNA: TGTGCCAGCCCGACAGGGGGCATGGACACTGAAGCTTTCTTT
size: -; D: TRBD1; V: TRBV7-8; J: TRBJ1-5; CDR3: CASSRQGNQPQHF; DNA: TGTGCCAGCAGTCGACAGGGGAATCAGCCCCAGCATTTT
size: -; D: TRBD1; V: TRBV5-1; J: TRBJ1-1; CDR3: CASSWSGQGHTEAFF; DNA: TGCGCCAGCAGCTGGAGTGGACAGGGCCACACTGAAGCTTTCTTT
size: -; D: TRBD1; V: TRBV2; J: TRBJ1-2; CDR3: CASSDPQGGNYGYTF; DNA: TGTGCCAGCAGTGACCCACAGGGGGGGAACTATGGCTACACCTTC
size: -; D: TRBD1; V: TRBV7-9; J: TRBJ1-1; CDR3: CASSTQGGTEAFF; DNA: TGTGCCAGCAGCACACAGGGGGGAACTGAAGCTTTCTTT
size: -; D: -; V: TRBV5-6; J: TRBJ2-7; CDR3: CASSTGTVYEQYF; DNA: TGTGCCAGCAGCACCGGAACAGTCTACGAGCAGTACTTC
size: -; D: TRBD1; V: TRBV6-5; J: TRBJ2-7; CDR3: CASSYSRQGASEQYF; DNA: TGTGCCAGCAGTTACTCGAGACAGGGGGCTAGCGAGCAGTACTTC
size: -; D: -; V: TRBV7-9; J: TRBJ1-2; CDR3: CASSPGQNYGYTF; DNA: TGTGCCAGCAGCCCAGGACAGAACTATGGCTACACCTTC
size: -; D: TRBD2; V: TRBV7-6; J: TRBJ2-1; CDR3: CASSSHPPNEGGYNEQFF; DNA: TGTGCCAGCAGCTCCCACCCGCCAAATGAGGGAGGGTACAATGAGCAGTTCTTC
size: few; D: -; V: TRBV6-1; J: TRBJ2-7; CDR3: CASSDGHGEQYF; DNA: TGTGCCAGCAGTGATGGGCACGGCGAGCAGTACTTC
size: -; D: TRBD1; V: TRBV10-2; J: TRBJ2-7; CDR3: CASSGDRGVKYF; DNA: TGCGCCAGCAGTGGGGACAGGGGCGTCAAGTACTTC
size: -; D: TRBD1; V: TRBV5-1; J: TRBJ1-4; CDR3: CASSLLGQLNEKLFF; DNA: TGCGCCAGCAGCTTGCTGGGACAGCTTAATGAAAAACTGTTTTTT
size: -; D: -; V: TRBV18; J: TRBJ2-1; CDR3: CASSPQLTDYNEQFF; DNA: TGTGCCAGCTCACCACAACTGACAGATTACAATGAGCAGTTCTTC
size: few; D: -; V: TRBV2; J: TRBJ1-3; CDR3: CASSKTGNSGNTIYF; DNA: TGTGCCAGCTCCAAGACTGGCAACTCTGGAAACACCATATATTTT